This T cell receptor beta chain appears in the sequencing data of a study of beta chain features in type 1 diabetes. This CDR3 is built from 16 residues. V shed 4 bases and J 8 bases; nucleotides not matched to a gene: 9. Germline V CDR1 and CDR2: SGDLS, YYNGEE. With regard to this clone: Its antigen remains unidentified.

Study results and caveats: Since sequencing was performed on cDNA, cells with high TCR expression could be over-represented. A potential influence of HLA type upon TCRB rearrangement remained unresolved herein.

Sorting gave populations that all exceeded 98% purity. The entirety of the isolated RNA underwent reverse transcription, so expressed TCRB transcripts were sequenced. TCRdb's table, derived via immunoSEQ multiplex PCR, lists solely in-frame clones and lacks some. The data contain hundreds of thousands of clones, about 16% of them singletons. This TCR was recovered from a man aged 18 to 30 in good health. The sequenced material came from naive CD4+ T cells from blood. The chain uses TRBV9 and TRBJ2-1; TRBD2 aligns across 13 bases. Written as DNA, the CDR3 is TGTGCCAGCAGCCAGGGACTAGCGGGGACCATCTATGAGCAGTTCTTC. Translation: CASSQGLAGTIYEQFF.